The next 25 T cell receptor beta chains were all read from a single sample in a study of CD8 T cells in ankylosing spondylitis. TCRdb passed the 5' RACE reads through MiXCR, listing each CDR3 protein once. Of hundreds of thousands of distinct CDR3 sequences listed, roughly 8.6% are singletons. What was sequenced was blood, either unsorted or a sorted T cell fraction (not recorded which). Receptors originate from a male donor with ankylosing spondylitis or in good health (not recorded which).

V is TRBV19 and J is TRBJ2-1; 10 bases are shared with TRBD2. The CDR3 contains 15 residues. Germline V gene data show CDR1 as LNHDA and CDR2 as SQIVND (reference sequence). With 3 bases clipped from V and 5 bases from J, the junction kept 4 bases outside the gene matches. The CDR3 region is CASSISSGGHNEQFF. The CDR3 DNA sequence: TGTGCCAGTAGTATCTCTAGCGGGGGTCACAATGAGCAGTTCTTC.

This clonotype has at least ten counts. V is TRBV5-6 and J is TRBJ2-1; a weak D match, TRBD2 (7 bases). CDR3 length equals 16 residues. The germline CDR1 and CDR2 sequences are SGHDT and YYEEEE. Deletions cut 6 bases from V and 6 bases from J, with 22 bases between. CDR3 protein: CASIKERGGDSNEQFF. The CDR3, as DNA: TGTGCCAGCATTAAAGAGAGGGGGGGGGACTCCAATGAGCAGTTCTTC.

This clonotype was seen ten or more times. The rearrangement links TRBV7-9 to TRBJ2-7; 11 positions agree with TRBD2. Trimming cost V 4 bases and J 5 bases; bases outside gene matches: 10. The CDR3 totals 16 residues. Germline loops: CDR1 SEHNR, CDR2 FQNEAQ (reference sequence). The CDR3 DNA reads TGTGCCAGCAGCTCCCCCAAGACTAGCGGGATCCACGAGCAGTACTTC. Translating gives CASSSPKTSGIHEQYF.

This clonotype came up many times. The chain employs TRBV6-1 and TRBJ2-7; TRBD1 aligns across 7 bases. Germline lookup yields CDR1 MNHNS and CDR2 SASEGT. After removal of 7 bases from V and 0 bases from J, the junction contained 6 bases not matched to a gene. This CDR3 comprises 14 residues. The CDR3 DNA follows: TGTGCCAGCATCTTGACAGGGATCTCCTACGAGCAGTACTTC. It translates to CASILTGISYEQYF.

This clonotype was counted at least ten times. The genes are TRBV7-2 and TRBJ2-2; the D is unclear. The length of the CDR3 is 14 residues. Trimming left V 4 bases short and J 4 bases short, with 10 bases between. CDR1 and CDR2 from the germline V gene are SGHTA and FQGNSA. The CDR3 nucleotides are TGTGCCAGCAGCTCCTTTACAGCCACCGGGGAGCTGTTTTTT. Amino acid sequence: CASSSFTATGELFF.

This clonotype was detected many times. The rearrangement links TRBV4-1 to TRBJ2-7; 9 nucleotides align to TRBD2. Trimming took 0 bases from V and 5 from J; bases not matched to a gene: 8. The CDR3 sequence is 16 residues long. Germline V CDR1 and CDR2: MGHRA, YSYEKL. In nucleotides, the CDR3 is TGCGCCAGCAGCCAAGATGTCGGGACTAGCATTGACGAGCAGTACTTC. It encodes CASSQDVGTSIDEQYF.

The chain joins TRBV27 to TRBJ2-7, with no clear D. The CDR3 runs to 14 residues. CDR1 is MNHEY, CDR2 SMNVEV, per germline (reference sequence). V lost 2 bases to trimming and J lost 3 bases, with 11 bases between them. CDR3 bases: TGTGCCAGCAGTTTAAAGTCCGGTTTCTACGAGCAGTACTTC. Its protein is CASSLKSGFYEQYF.

This clonotype was seen many times. The J gene is TRBJ1-2, the V gene TRBV4-3, with D possibly matching TRBD1 (5 bases). V was cut by 0 bases and J by 3 bases, with 14 bases left in between. Germline CDR1 LGHNA, CDR2 YSLEER. The CDR3 runs 16 residues. This CDR3 is CASSQERGRVYYGYTF. The DNA of the CDR3 is TGCGCCAGCAGCCAAGAAAGGGGCAGGGTTTACTATGGCTACACCTTC.

This clonotype was found many times. The CDR3 DNA reads TGTGCCAGCAGCCAAGATCATACAGGGGGCTATGGCTACACCTTC. Its translation: CASSQDHTGGYGYTF. The genes are TRBV4-2 and TRBJ1-2, with 8 bases lining up with TRBD1. Per the germline V gene, CDR1 is LGHNA and CDR2 is YNFKEQ. V gave up 0 bases and J gave up 4 bases; unmatched junction bases: 4. The CDR3 extends over 15 amino acids.

The gene calls are TRBV12-3 or TRBV12-4 and TRBJ1-2; D possibly corresponds to TRBD1 (6 bases). Trimming left V 3 bases short and J 4 bases short, with 15 bases between. The length of the CDR3 is 15 residues. The CDR3 bases are TGTGCCAGCAGTTTGCGACAGGAGAGCCGCTATGGCTACACCTTC. Translation gives CASSLRQESRYGYTF.

This clonotype was seen many times. This chain uses TRBV20-1 with TRBJ2-7, with D unresolved. The CDR3 sequence is 11 residues long. From germline, CDR1 is DFQATT and CDR2 SNEGSKA (reference sequence). The V and J ends lost 1 base and 6 bases respectively, with 7 bases between them. The CDR3 region is CSARATVEQYF. CDR3 bases: TGCAGTGCTAGAGCCACAGTCGAGCAGTACTTC.

This clonotype was seen repeatedly, ten times or more. The chain couples TRBV20-1 to TRBJ2-1; 12 bases map to TRBD2. Germline lookup yields CDR1 DFQATT and CDR2 SNEGSKA (reference sequence). The CDR3 spans 15 residues. Losses at the gene ends were 6 bases for V and 6 bases for J; bases not matched to a gene: 9. In DNA form, the CDR3 reads TGCAGTGCAGAAAGGACTAGCGGGATGAGCAATGAGCAGTTCTTC. Its protein product is CSAERTSGMSNEQFF.

Ten or more counts support this clonotype. This chain uses TRBV25-1 with TRBJ2-7; D gene unclear. Germline V gene data show CDR1 as MGHDK and CDR2 as SYGVNS. The germline V and J ends were trimmed by 8 bases and 6 bases, with 11 bases remaining between them. This CDR3 contains 11 residues. DNA of the CDR3: TGTGCCAGCGCTAACGTTCTCGAGCAGTACTTC. Its translation is CASANVLEQYF.

Details on this clonotype: Being one base from a much bigger clone, this may be a read error. This chain connects TRBV20-1 to TRBJ2-7; 9 nucleotides match TRBD2. The germline CDR1 and CDR2 sequences are DFQATT and SNEGSKA (reference sequence). CDR3 length: 15 amino acids. With V trimmed by 3 bases and J by 4 bases, 10 bases remained unmatched. CDR3 coding DNA: TGCAGTGCTAGCCCAGCGGGGGGAGCTGGTTACGAGCAGTACTTC. It yields the protein CSASPAGGAGYEQYF.

This clonotype came up many times. This chain uses TRBV27 with TRBJ2-5; D is possibly TRBD2 (6 bases). The CDR3 is 17 residues long. Deletions cut 5 bases from V and 3 bases from J, with 22 bases between. Germline loops: CDR1 MNHEY, CDR2 SMNVEV (reference sequence). CDR3 residues: CASSKGTGGPNKETQYF. For the CDR3, the DNA is TGTGCCAGCAGTAAGGGAACCGGGGGACCCAACAAAGAGACCCAGTACTTC.

This clonotype has a count of ten or more. J is TRBJ2-2 and V is TRBV20-1; the D call may be TRBD1 or TRBD2 (5 bases each). Trimming took off 2 bases at V and 2 bases at J, with 15 bases between the two ends. Germline V gives CDR1 DFQATT, CDR2 SNEGSKA (reference sequence). The CDR3 is made up of 16 amino acids. Here the CDR3 DNA reads TGCAGTGCTAGAAGGTGGGCAGGGAGCAACACCGGGGAGCTGTTTTTT. It translates to CSARRWAGSNTGELFF.

This clonotype occurred many times. This chain joins TRBV12-3 or TRBV12-4 and TRBJ2-2; possible D gene TRBD1, 5 bases. V lost 5 bases to trimming and J lost 5 bases, with 12 bases between them. This CDR3 contains 14 residues. The DNA of the CDR3 is TGTGCCAGCAGTAGACAGCCCCGGACCGGGGAGCTGTTTTTT. It encodes CASSRQPRTGELFF.

This clonotype was observed at least ten times. This rearrangement joins TRBV7-2 to TRBJ2-3; D perhaps matches TRBD1 (5 bases). Germline CDR1 reads SGHTA; CDR2 reads FQGNSA. The length of the CDR3 is 15 residues. Trimming took 6 bases from V and 2 from J, leaving 15 bases between them. The CDR3: CASSFLGANTDTQYF. CDR3 DNA: TGTGCCAGCAGTTTCCTTGGGGCCAACACAGATACGCAGTATTTT.

This clonotype was counted many times. The chain combines TRBV20-1 with TRBJ2-3; 13 bases are shared with TRBD2. CDR1 and CDR2 (germline): DFQATT, SNEGSKA (reference sequence). The CDR3 runs 16 residues. V shed 0 bases, J shed 5 bases, and the junction held 5 bases outside the gene matches. The CDR3 loop is CSARDRTSGRVDTQYF. CDR3 DNA: TGCAGTGCTAGAGATAGGACTAGCGGGAGAGTAGATACGCAGTATTTT.

This clonotype has ten or more counts. The chain combines TRBV4-1 with TRBJ2-7, with a tentative D call TRBD1 (6 bases). Germline CDR1 MGHRA, CDR2 YSYEKL. The CDR3 extends over 13 amino acids. The V and J ends lost 6 bases and 3 bases respectively, with 12 bases between them. CDR3 in amino acids: CASSPQQGYEQYF. DNA of the CDR3: TGCGCCAGCAGTCCCCAACAGGGCTACGAGCAGTACTTC.

This clonotype appeared many times. V usage is TRBV7-9 and J usage is TRBJ2-3; D remains ambiguous. CDR3 length: 17 residues. With 5 bases removed from V and 1 base from J, the gap between germline ends came to 19 bases. The V gene's germline CDR1 is SEHNR and CDR2 FQNEAQ (reference sequence). The CDR3 protein is CASSTQTEGIGTDTQYF. The CDR3 bases are TGTGCCAGCAGCACCCAGACGGAAGGCATCGGCACAGATACGCAGTATTTT.

The chain has TRBV30 and TRBJ1-1, with D unresolved. Trimming cost V 1 base and J 6 bases, with 12 bases left between them. This CDR3 region has 13 residues. CDR1 is GTSNPN and CDR2 is SVGIG in the germline V gene (reference sequence). The CDR3 sequence is CAWSAADGAEAFF. CDR3 coding DNA: TGTGCCTGGAGTGCCGCTGACGGGGCTGAAGCTTTCTTT.

This clonotype was recorded at least ten times. The chain couples TRBV10-3 to TRBJ1-5; D might be TRBD1 (5 bases). Germline CDR1 reads ENHRY; CDR2 reads SYGVKD. The V gene lost 0 bases and the J gene lost 0 bases, with 9 bases spanning the gap. The CDR3 totals 16 residues. The CDR3 region has the DNA TGTGCCATCAGTGAGTCGGGGGGGTATAGCAATCAGCCCCAGCATTTT. Encoded protein: CAISESGGYSNQPQHF.

This clonotype was counted at least ten times. The gene calls are TRBV7-6 and TRBJ2-3, with D perhaps matching TRBD2 (5 bases). The CDR3 loop spans 14 amino acids. Looked up from germline, CDR1 is SGHVS and CDR2 is FNYEAQ. V was cut by 1 base and J by 6 bases, with 11 bases left in between. The CDR3 protein is CASSLVGVSDTQYF. CDR3 DNA: TGTGCCAGCAGCTTAGTCGGGGTTAGTGATACGCAGTATTTT.

This clonotype has just a few counts. This sequence joins TRBV7-2 and TRBJ2-7; D is unclear. The CDR3 is 13 residues long. CDR1 and CDR2 from the germline V gene are SGHTA and FQGNSA. V gave up 1 base and J gave up 7 bases, with 11 bases separating them. CDR3 coding DNA: TGTGCCAGCAGCTTAGATCCTAACCGTGAGCAGTACTTC. Translation gives CASSLDPNREQYF.